The 20 T cell receptor beta chains below come from one sample, sequenced in a study of T cell responses to AZD1222 COVID-19 vaccine. Clones were read by immunoSEQ multiplex PCR, and TCRdb kept only the in-frame ones, dropping some. The sample consists of about 120,000 clones, 88% of them appearing once. The sequencing here drew on peripheral blood, taken on day 0 of AZD1222 vaccination. Receptors originate from an adult in good health.

V usage is TRBV2 and J usage is TRBJ1-6; D unresolved. Germline values: CDR1 SNHLY, CDR2 FYNNEI. The CDR3 runs 13 residues. V shed 2 bases and J shed 7 bases, with 6 bases lying between them. The CDR3 protein is CASSELANSPLHF. CDR3 bases: TGTGCCAGCAGTGAACTGGCGAATTCACCCCTCCACTTT. Filled out from reference TRBV2 and TRBJ1-6, the complete variable domain reads EPEVTQTPSHQVTQMGQEVILRCVPISNHLYFYWYRQILGQKVEFLVSFYNNEISEKSEIFDDQFSVERPDGSNFTLKIRSTKLEDSAMYFCASSELANSPLHFGNGTRLTVT.

The chain links TRBV25-1 to TRBJ1-4; D is unresolved. V was trimmed by 3 bases and J by 6 bases, leaving 17 bases between them. The CDR3 contains 16 residues. CDR1 and CDR2 (germline): MGHDK, SYGVNS. This chain's CDR3 is CASSDFQVSGDEKLFF. The DNA for the CDR3 is TGTGCCAGCAGTGATTTCCAGGTGAGTGGGGATGAAAAACTGTTTTTT.

This chain connects TRBV5-6 to TRBJ1-2, with 11 bases identical to TRBD1. CDR3 length: 17 amino acids. Germline values: CDR1 SGHDT, CDR2 YYEEEE. V lost 1 base and J lost 5; bases outside the gene matches: 10. The CDR3 nucleotides are TGTGCCAGCAGCTTGTGGTACCGGACAGGGGGCCGGTATGGCTACACCTTC. Its translation: CASSLWYRTGGRYGYTF.

The rearrangement links TRBV4-3 to TRBJ2-1, with TRBD2 matching over 8 bases. From germline, CDR1 is LGHNA and CDR2 YSLEER. The J segment lost 6 bases and the V segment lost 4 bases, leaving 8 bases of the junction unmatched. CDR3 length: 15 residues. The CDR3: CASSPEGLGFNEQFF. In DNA form, the CDR3 reads TGCGCCAGCAGCCCCGAGGGACTAGGATTCAATGAGCAGTTCTTC.

This clone has only one observation. The rearrangement links TRBV28 to TRBJ1-2; 7 bases fit TRBD1. The CDR3 sequence is 17 residues long. Unmatched junction bases numbered 10, after V lost 1 base and J lost 2 bases. Germline CDR1 reads MDHEN; CDR2 reads SYDVKM. CDR3 sequence (DNA): TGTGCCAGCAGTTTATATGGCAGGGGGAGCTTAAACTATGGCTACACCTTC. This sequence encodes CASSLYGRGSLNYGYTF.

The chain has TRBV6-4 and TRBJ2-7, with a tentative D call TRBD1 (5 bases). Per the germline V gene, CDR1 is MRHNA and CDR2 is SNTAGT. The CDR3 has 15 residues. Trimming cost V 4 bases and J 0 bases, with 13 bases left between them. In DNA, the CDR3 is TGTGCCAGCAGTGGTGGGGCCGCTCGCTCCTACGAGCAGTACTTC. The encoded protein is CASSGGAARSYEQYF.

As DNA, the CDR3 is TGTGCCAGCAAATCGGCCGGCACAGATACGCAGTATTTT. Protein product: CASKSAGTDTQYF. The chain has TRBV12-3 or TRBV12-4 and TRBJ2-3; D is unresolved. This CDR3 comprises 13 residues. Between the trimmed V and J ends, which lost 7 bases and 1 base, there was a span of 9 bases.

J is TRBJ1-2 and V is TRBV6-2 or TRBV6-3; no firm D call. This CDR3 has 15 amino acids. The germline V gene has CDR1 MNHEY and CDR2 SVGEGT. V was shortened by 0 bases and J by 5 bases, with 13 bases between the two germline ends. The CDR3 DNA reads as TGTGCCAGCAGTTACTCGACGCCGGGCTCGTATGGCTACACCTTC. As protein: CASSYSTPGSYGYTF.

The CDR3 DNA is TGTGCCAGCAGCCCCGGACTAGCGGGGAGCACAGATACGCAGTATTTT. This gives the protein CASSPGLAGSTDTQYF. The chain carries TRBV7-3 and TRBJ2-3; TRBD2 matches 12 bases. V lost 5 bases and J lost 0; bases outside the gene matches: 3. Germline CDR1 and CDR2: SGHTA and FQGTGA. This CDR3 is built from 16 residues.

The rearrangement joins TRBV2 to TRBJ2-2, with D perhaps TRBD2 (5 bases). Germline V gene data show CDR1 as SNHLY and CDR2 as FYNNEI. The V gene lost 7 bases and the J gene lost 4 bases, with 19 bases spanning the gap. The CDR3 extends over 16 amino acids. The CDR3 bases are TGTGCCAGCAAAAGCAGCATACGCGGGTCCACCGGGGAGCTGTTTTTT. This encodes CASKSSIRGSTGELFF.

The J gene is TRBJ2-7, the V gene TRBV10-2; 9 bases match TRBD2. Germline loops: CDR1 WSHSY, CDR2 SAAADI. The CDR3 is 14 residues long. V shed 8 bases, J shed 2 bases, and the junction held 7 bases outside the gene matches. This chain's CDR3 is CASQGTSRTYEQYF. The CDR3 region has the DNA TGCGCCAGCCAGGGGACTAGCAGAACCTACGAGCAGTACTTC.

This clone is a singleton in its sample. The CDR3 loop reads CASSYVPGLYNEQFF. The CDR3 region has the DNA TGTGCCAGCAGTTACGTTCCGGGTTTATACAATGAGCAGTTCTTC. This chain uses TRBV6-2 or TRBV6-3 with TRBJ2-1; D remains unclear. Trimming took 2 bases from V and 4 from J, leaving 12 bases between them. Germline values: CDR1 MNHEY, CDR2 SVGEGT. The length of the CDR3 is 15 residues.

A few counts support this clone. The J gene is TRBJ2-1, the V gene TRBV4-1; no definite D call. The CDR3 covers 11 residues. Between the trimmed V and J ends, which lost 7 bases and 7 bases, there was a span of 8 bases. CDR1 and CDR2 (germline): MGHRA, YSYEKL. In nucleotides, the CDR3 is TGCGCCAGCACGTTAGGGAATGAGCAGTTCTTC. It codes for CASTLGNEQFF.

The CDR3, as DNA: TGTGCCAGCAGCGAGGACAGGAGGACTGAAGCTTTCTTT. It codes for CASSEDRRTEAFF. The V call is TRBV7-9, the J call TRBJ1-1; 7 bases line up with TRBD1. Germline V gene lookup returns CDR1 SEHNR and CDR2 FQNEAQ (reference sequence). V lost 5 bases to trimming and J lost 5 bases; unmatched junction nucleotides: 5. The CDR3 totals 13 residues.

The J gene is TRBJ1-2, the V gene TRBV18; D is undetermined. This CDR3 contains 15 residues. Germline V gene lookup returns CDR1 KGHSH and CDR2 LQKENI. The V gene lost 0 bases and the J gene lost 1 base, with 9 bases spanning the gap. Here the CDR3 reads CASSPPISSNYGYTF. The CDR3 coding sequence is TGTGCCAGCTCACCACCGATCTCAAGTAACTATGGCTACACCTTC.

The rearrangement links TRBV7-3 to TRBJ2-2, with 8 positions matching TRBD1. The CDR3 has 15 amino acids. Germline V gene data show CDR1 as SGHTA and CDR2 as FQGTGA. Trimming cost V 5 bases and J 5 bases; bases outside gene matches: 7. In nucleotides, the CDR3 is TGTGCCAGCAGCCCCGGGACAGGCGTGACCGGGGAGCTGTTTTTT. Translating gives CASSPGTGVTGELFF.

The chain uses TRBV12-3 or TRBV12-4 and TRBJ1-4; tentatively, D is TRBD1 (6 bases). V lost 3 bases and J lost 5, with 7 bases in between. The CDR3 runs 13 residues. The CDR3 DNA sequence: TGTGCCAGCAGTTTGAGGGGGAATGAAAAACTGTTTTTT. Protein: CASSLRGNEKLFF.

The V call is TRBV6-5, the J call TRBJ2-7, with 7 bases lining up with TRBD1. CDR3 length: 13 amino acids. Germline CDR1 MNHEY, CDR2 SVGAGI. V lost 7 bases and J lost 3; bases outside the gene matches: 6. CDR3 in amino acids: CASKFGTDYEQYF. CDR3 nucleotide sequence: TGTGCCAGCAAATTTGGGACAGACTACGAGCAGTACTTC.

The chain uses TRBV5-1 and TRBJ1-2; TRBD1 matches at 8 bases. Germline-derived CDR1 and CDR2 are SGHRS and YFSETQ. The CDR3 length is 16 residues. V was pared by 4 bases and J by 5 bases, with 13 bases of the junction left unmatched. The CDR3 DNA reads as TGCGCCAGCAGCACGGACCCGGACAGGGAACTATATGGCTACACCTTC. Translation gives CASSTDPDRELYGYTF. Full variable domain (outside the CDR3, taken from reference TRBV5-1 and TRBJ1-2): KAGVTQTPRYLIKTRGQQVTLSCSPISGHRSVSWYQQTPGQGLQFLFEYFSETQRNKGNFPGRFSGRQFSNSRSEMNVSTLELGDSALYLCASSTDPDRELYGYTFGSGTRLTVV.

V is TRBV4-1 and J is TRBJ1-1; D gene ambiguous. V lost 1 base and J 3 bases, leaving 12 bases between the germline ends. Germline lookup yields CDR1 MGHRA and CDR2 YSYEKL. The CDR3 has 15 amino acids. CDR3 region: CASSQVWGKDTEAFF. The DNA of the CDR3 is TGCGCCAGCAGCCAAGTGTGGGGAAAGGACACTGAAGCTTTCTTT.